This record covers a single T cell receptor beta chain. Only in-frame clones appear in the TCRdb table, and some are missing; sequencing was by immunoSEQ multiplex PCR. Counted here are about 120,000 clones, about 83% occurring once; the ten biggest clones make up roughly 2.2%. Trimming removed 6 bases from V and 8 bases from J, with 13 bases in between. The CDR3 totals 11 residues. The germline V gene encodes CDR1 SQVTM and CDR2 ANQGSEA. This entry is derived from a study of blood T cell repertoires in COVID-19. Study at large: Sources were T cells, B-cell-depleted T cells, or PBMCs; the material itself was cDNA or gDNA.

This clonotype was sampled from a woman between 50 and 59 years old with acute or convalescent COVID-19. What was sequenced was peripheral blood. The rearrangement joins TRBV29-1 to TRBJ1-1, with D tentatively TRBD1 (6 bases). DNA for the CDR3: TGCAGCGTATACAGGGCCCTAGAAGCTTTCTTT. This sequence encodes CSVYRALEAFF.